These T cell receptor beta chains were read from a single sample in a study of cytomegalovirus exposure and HLA in healthy donors. Data came from immunoSEQ multiplex PCR; TCRdb stores just in-frame clones and leaves some out. The sample yields about 160,000 clones, approximately 81% seen once. Material for sequencing was PBMCs. All receptors derive from a woman under 40 in good health and CMV-seropositive. Both conserved end residues are part of each CDR3. The order of the fields is clone size, V gene, CDR3 protein. Size tells how often a clone was seen (once, few, many) or the class of an expanded clone, and some rows leave it out.

NA | TRBV12-5 | CASGLVLGAPRANTEAFF
NA | TRBV2 | CASSLDRASPLHF
NA | TRBV4-2 | CASSQEYTYEQYF
NA | TRBV6-5 | CASSYWGGSLNNEQFF
NA | TRBV12-5 | CASGQGAGNQPQHF
NA | TRBV29-1 | CSASDSGIQETQYF
NA | TRBV27 | CASSLMGGSYEQYF
NA | TRBV4-3 | CASSLEGFSGANVLTF
few | TRBV27 | CASSFGQGYTEAFF
NA | TRBV29-1 | CSAPGETEAFF
NA | TRBV15 | CATSRVGTGQKNTEAFF
NA | TRBV19 | CASRGSGLYSGQPQHF
NA | TRBV20-1 | CSAPRGPFNTF
NA | TRBV9 | CASSVDGSGGAYEQYF
few | TRBV2 | CASSSRGTGGFSYEQYF
NA | TRBV5-1 | CASRLNVQVNYNSPLHF
NA | TRBV7-2 | CASSEGTGGGGYTF
once | TRBV28 | CASKDRDLVEQYF
NA | TRBV19 | CATSQDRFRYYGYTF
NA | TRBV5-1 | CASSPRGSGSSYNEQFF
NA | TRBV11-1 | CASSFAGKDSPPHF
once | TRBV5-8 | CASSLNWGGAPNTGELFF
NA | TRBV7-2 | CASSFTGSTEAFF
NA | TRBV7-2 | CASSLALSSGRSYNSPLHF
once | TRBV5-1 | CASSLGDSWVGEQYF
NA | TRBV5-1 | CASSVGQGDNYGYTF
NA | TRBV5-4 | CASSLDQGGYNEQFF
NA | TRBV5-8 | CASSLWVRAEAFF
NA | TRBV7-9 | CASSLSDRGSYEQYF